Listed here are 16 T cell receptor beta chains from one sample, sequenced in a study of T cell responses to AZD1222 COVID-19 vaccine. This table comes from immunoSEQ multiplex PCR, and its TCRdb copy is limited to in-frame clones, with some not included. Here the sample spans about 140,000 clones, approximately 88% being singletons. The sample here was peripheral blood, taken on day 0 of AZD1222 vaccination. The receptors were gathered from an adult in good health.

Within the sample, this clone is medium-sized. The V gene is TRBV4-1, the J gene TRBJ2-1; 7 positions match TRBD2. The germline V gene encodes CDR1 MGHRA and CDR2 YSYEKL. The CDR3 length is 17 residues. V was pared by 3 bases and J by 2 bases, with 10 bases of the junction left unmatched. CDR3 sequence (DNA): TGCGCCAGCAGCCACGGTACCGGGAGGTCACCCTACAATGAGCAGTTCTTC. It is translated as CASSHGTGRSPYNEQFF.

The gene calls are TRBV27 and TRBJ2-1; 8 positions agree with TRBD2. The ends lost 3 bases at V and 3 bases at J; junction bases unmatched: 4. The CDR3 loop spans 15 amino acids. CDR1 MNHEY and CDR2 SMNVEV come from the germline V gene (reference sequence). CDR3 residues: CASSFTAGGYNEQFF. The CDR3 nucleotides read TGTGCCAGCAGTTTTACGGCGGGGGGCTACAATGAGCAGTTCTTC.

This rearrangement joins TRBV4-2 to TRBJ2-2, with D perhaps matching TRBD2 (5 bases). V was clipped by 0 bases and J by 11 bases, with 13 bases between them. Germline CDR1 LGHNA, CDR2 YNFKEQ. The length of the CDR3 is 14 residues. CDR3 DNA: TGTGCCAGCAGCCAAGATCTGAGGGATTCTGAGCTGTTTTTT. The encoded protein is CASSQDLRDSELFF.

J is TRBJ2-5 and V is TRBV18, with 12 bases aligning to TRBD2. CDR3 length: 15 amino acids. The V gene end was trimmed by 4 bases and the J gene end by 3 bases; junction bases not matched to a gene: 3. Germline V CDR1 and CDR2: KGHSH, LQKENI. For the CDR3, the DNA is TGTGCCAGCTCACTACTAGCGGGGGGTGAAGAGACCCAGTACTTC. Encoded protein: CASSLLAGGEETQYF.

This clone has just a few counts. The chain recombines TRBV18 with TRBJ1-2; 8 positions match TRBD1. CDR1 and CDR2 (germline): KGHSH, LQKENI. With 6 bases clipped from V and 3 bases from J, the junction kept 3 bases outside the gene matches. The length of the CDR3 is 13 residues. The CDR3, as DNA: TGTGCCAGCTCTTCGGACAGGGACTATGGCTACACCTTC. Its translation is CASSSDRDYGYTF.

The V call is TRBV5-8, the J call TRBJ1-2; D not certain. V lost 0 bases and J lost 5, with 2 bases in between. The CDR3 totals 11 residues. Germline loops: CDR1 SGHTS, CDR2 YDEGEE. CDR3 sequence (DNA): TGTGCCAGCAGCTTGGGGTATGGCTACACCTTC. This codes for CASSLGYGYTF.

The CDR3 sequence: CATSRAGNTGELFF. Written as DNA, the CDR3 is TGTGCCACCAGCAGAGCAGGGAACACCGGGGAGCTGTTTTTT. The V call is TRBV15, the J call TRBJ2-2; D not resolved. V lost 1 base, J lost 1 base, and 4 bases lay in between. Per germline, CDR1 LNHNV and CDR2 YYDKDF (reference sequence). The CDR3 spans 14 residues.

The chain has TRBV4-3 and TRBJ1-6; the D is unclear. Germline-derived CDR1 and CDR2 are LGHNA and YSLEER. V lost 1 base and J 9 bases, leaving 10 bases between the germline ends. The CDR3 sequence is 14 residues long. CDR3 nucleotides: TGCGCCAGCAGCCAAGCTGGCTTGGTTTCACCCCTCCACTTT. Encoded protein: CASSQAGLVSPLHF.

V and J are TRBV7-9 and TRBJ2-1; tentatively, D is TRBD2 (5 bases). V shed 1 base and J shed 6 bases, with 13 bases lying between them. This CDR3 is 15 amino acids long. Germline V gives CDR1 SEHNR, CDR2 FQNEAQ (reference sequence). The CDR3 protein is CASSLVVGAGNEQFF. As DNA, the CDR3 is TGTGCCAGCAGCTTAGTTGTGGGAGCCGGCAATGAGCAGTTCTTC.

The rearrangement links TRBV19 to TRBJ2-3; 7 bases are shared with TRBD1. With V trimmed by 4 bases and J by 0 bases, 7 bases remained unmatched. The germline V gene encodes CDR1 LNHDA and CDR2 SQIVND (reference sequence). This CDR3 comprises 16 residues. The CDR3 bases are TGTGCCAGTAGTACCCGACAGGGCCCTAGCACAGATACGCAGTATTTT. It encodes CASSTRQGPSTDTQYF. Using reference TRBV19 and TRBJ2-3 for the parts outside the CDR3, the full variable domain is DGGITQSPKYLFRKEGQNVTLSCEQNLNHDAMYWYRQDPGQGLRLIYYSQIVNDFQKGDIAEGYSVSREKKESFPLTVTSAQKNPTAFYLCASSTRQGPSTDTQYFGPGTRLTVL.

The V and J genes are TRBV7-9 and TRBJ1-2; D gene unclear. This CDR3 region has 13 residues. CDR1 and CDR2 (germline): SEHNR, FQNEAQ (reference sequence). Trimming took 3 bases from V and 7 from J, leaving 12 bases between them. The chain's CDR3 is CASSFRGDAGYTF. Written as DNA, the CDR3 is TGTGCCAGCAGCTTCCGGGGAGATGCTGGCTACACCTTC.

The rearrangement uses TRBV11-2 and TRBJ2-7; D remains unclear. V was pared by 6 bases and J by 0 bases, with 18 bases between. Germline-derived CDR1 and CDR2 are SGHAT and FQNNGV. The CDR3 sequence is 16 residues long. As DNA, the CDR3 is TGTGCCAGCAGTCGAGTACTCAGCGAAGCCTCCTACGAGCAGTACTTC. Amino acids: CASSRVLSEASYEQYF.

This rearrangement joins TRBV19 to TRBJ1-2, with 12 nucleotides matching TRBD1. CDR1 LNHDA and CDR2 SQIVND come from the germline V gene (reference sequence). With V trimmed by 10 bases and J by 7 bases, 10 bases remained unmatched. The length of the CDR3 is 14 residues. CDR3 in DNA: TGTGCCACCCGCCCGGGACAGGGGGCAGGTGGCTACACCTTC. It codes for CATRPGQGAGGYTF.

The chain joins TRBV7-2 to TRBJ2-7; 8 bases align to TRBD1. Germline V gene sequence: CDR1 SGHTA, CDR2 FQGNSA. Trimming at V came to 5 bases and at J to 7 bases, leaving 13 bases not matched to a gene. This CDR3 has 15 amino acids. CDR3 region: CASSPQGAGHTEQYF. The CDR3 region has the DNA TGTGCCAGCAGCCCTCAGGGGGCAGGACATACGGAGCAGTACTTC.

V gene TRBV18 combines with J gene TRBJ2-1, with a weak D call TRBD2 (6 bases). The CDR3 loop spans 14 amino acids. The germline V gene has CDR1 KGHSH and CDR2 LQKENI. Trimming removed 0 bases at V and 4 bases at J, with 7 bases between. CDR3 in amino acids: CASSPPGLYNEQFF. Here the CDR3 DNA reads TGTGCCAGCTCACCACCGGGACTTTACAATGAGCAGTTCTTC. Based on the CDR3 plus reference TRBV18 and TRBJ2-1, the full variable domain is NAGVMQNPRHLVRRRGQEARLRCSPMKGHSHVYWYRQLPEEGLKFMVYLQKENIIDESGMPKERFSAEFPKEGPSILRIQQVVRGDSAAYFCASSPPGLYNEQFFGPGTRLTVL.

V and J are TRBV4-3 and TRBJ2-2; D perhaps matches TRBD2 (5 bases). This CDR3 comprises 15 residues. V shed 0 bases and J shed 5 bases, with 10 bases lying between them. CDR1 LGHNA and CDR2 YSLEER come from the germline V gene. DNA of the CDR3: TGCGCCAGCAGCCAAGAGCTGGGGAGTACCGGGGAGCTGTTTTTT. This translates into CASSQELGSTGELFF.